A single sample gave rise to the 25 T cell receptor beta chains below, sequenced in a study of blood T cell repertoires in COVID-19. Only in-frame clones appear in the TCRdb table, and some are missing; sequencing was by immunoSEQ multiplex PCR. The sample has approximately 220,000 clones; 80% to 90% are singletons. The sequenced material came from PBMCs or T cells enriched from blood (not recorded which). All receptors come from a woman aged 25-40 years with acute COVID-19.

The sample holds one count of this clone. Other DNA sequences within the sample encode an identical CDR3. The CDR3, as DNA: TGCGCCAGCAGCCCCGACAGCTACGAGCAGTACTTC. This codes for CASSPDSYEQYF. The genes are TRBV5-1 and TRBJ2-7, with a tentative D call TRBD1 (5 bases). There are 12 residues in the CDR3. CDR1 is SGHRS and CDR2 is YFSETQ in the germline V gene. V lost 4 bases, J lost 3 bases, and 8 bases lay in between.

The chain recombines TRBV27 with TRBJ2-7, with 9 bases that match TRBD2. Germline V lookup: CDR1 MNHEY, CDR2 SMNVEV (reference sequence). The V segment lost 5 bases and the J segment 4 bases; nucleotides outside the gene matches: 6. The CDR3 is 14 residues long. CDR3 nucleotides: TGTGCCAGCAGTGGGACGGCGGGGGGGTACGAGCAGTACTTC. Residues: CASSGTAGGYEQYF.

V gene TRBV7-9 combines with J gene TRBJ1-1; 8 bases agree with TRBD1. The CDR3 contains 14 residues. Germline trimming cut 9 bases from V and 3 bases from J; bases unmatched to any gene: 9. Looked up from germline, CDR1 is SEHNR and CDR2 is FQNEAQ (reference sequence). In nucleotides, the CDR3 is TGTGCCAGTACGCAGGGGGCCGGGGACACTGAAGCTTTCTTT. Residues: CASTQGAGDTEAFF.

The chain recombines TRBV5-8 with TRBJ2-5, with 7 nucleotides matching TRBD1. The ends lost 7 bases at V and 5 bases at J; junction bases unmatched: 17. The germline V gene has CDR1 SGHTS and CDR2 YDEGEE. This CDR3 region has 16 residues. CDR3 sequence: CASAKGQDLQLETQYF. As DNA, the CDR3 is TGTGCCAGCGCCAAAGGACAGGATCTTCAACTTGAGACCCAGTACTTC.

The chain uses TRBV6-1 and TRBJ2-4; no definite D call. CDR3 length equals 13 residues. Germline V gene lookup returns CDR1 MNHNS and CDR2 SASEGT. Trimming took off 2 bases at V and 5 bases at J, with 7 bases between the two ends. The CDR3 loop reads CASSELVENIQYF. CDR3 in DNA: TGTGCCAGCAGTGAACTAGTGGAAAACATTCAGTACTTC.

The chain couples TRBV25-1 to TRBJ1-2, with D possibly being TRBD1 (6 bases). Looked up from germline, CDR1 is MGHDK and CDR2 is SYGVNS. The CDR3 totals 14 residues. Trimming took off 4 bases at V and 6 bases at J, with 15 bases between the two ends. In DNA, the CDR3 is TGTGCCAGCAGTGCGTCCGGACAGCGCCATGGCTACACCTTC. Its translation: CASSASGQRHGYTF.

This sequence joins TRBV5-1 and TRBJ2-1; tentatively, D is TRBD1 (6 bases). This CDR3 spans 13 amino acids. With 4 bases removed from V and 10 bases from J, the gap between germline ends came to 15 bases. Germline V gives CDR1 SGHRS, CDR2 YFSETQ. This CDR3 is CASSPDSSEEQFF. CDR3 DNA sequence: TGCGCCAGCAGCCCGGACAGTTCTGAGGAGCAGTTCTTC. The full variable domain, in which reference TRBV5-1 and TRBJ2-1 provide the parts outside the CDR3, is KAGVTQTPRYLIKTRGQQVTLSCSPISGHRSVSWYQQTPGQGLQFLFEYFSETQRNKGNFPGRFSGRQFSNSRSEMNVSTLELGDSALYLCASSPDSSEEQFFGPGTRLTVL.

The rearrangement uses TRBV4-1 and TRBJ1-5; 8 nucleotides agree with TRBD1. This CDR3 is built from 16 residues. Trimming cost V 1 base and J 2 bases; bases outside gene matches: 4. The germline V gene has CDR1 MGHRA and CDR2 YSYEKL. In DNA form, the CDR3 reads TGCGCCAGCAGCCAAGTCCCAGGGGGCGGCAATCAGCCCCAGCATTTT. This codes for CASSQVPGGGNQPQHF.

The CDR3 bases are TGTGCCAGCAGTCCGCGGGGGGGCCACGAGCAGTACTTC. This translates into CASSPRGGHEQYF. The V and J genes are TRBV27 and TRBJ2-7, with 9 nucleotides matching TRBD2. Germline CDR1 reads MNHEY; CDR2 reads SMNVEV (reference sequence). The trim removed 5 bases at V and 5 bases at J, leaving 4 bases unmatched. The CDR3 runs to 13 residues.

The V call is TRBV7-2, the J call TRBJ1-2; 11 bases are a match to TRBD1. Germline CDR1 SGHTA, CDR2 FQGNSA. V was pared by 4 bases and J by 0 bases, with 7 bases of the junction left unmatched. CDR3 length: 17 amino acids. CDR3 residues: CASSSSRDRGTNYGYTF. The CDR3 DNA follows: TGTGCCAGCAGCTCATCCCGGGACAGGGGGACTAACTATGGCTACACCTTC.

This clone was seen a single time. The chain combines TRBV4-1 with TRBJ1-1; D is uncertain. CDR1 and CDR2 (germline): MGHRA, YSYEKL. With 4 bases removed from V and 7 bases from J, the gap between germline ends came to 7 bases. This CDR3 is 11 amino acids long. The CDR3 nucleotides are TGCGCCAGCAGCCGCGGCGATGAAGCTTTCTTT. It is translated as CASSRGDEAFF.

CDR3 amino acids: CASSGGESEKLFF. As DNA, the CDR3 is TGTGCCAGCAGCGGAGGCGAGAGTGAAAAACTGTTTTTT. The chain recombines TRBV2 with TRBJ1-4; D gene uncertain. Trimming took off 6 bases at V and 7 bases at J, with 12 bases between the two ends. The V gene's germline CDR1 is SNHLY and CDR2 FYNNEI. The CDR3 has 13 residues.

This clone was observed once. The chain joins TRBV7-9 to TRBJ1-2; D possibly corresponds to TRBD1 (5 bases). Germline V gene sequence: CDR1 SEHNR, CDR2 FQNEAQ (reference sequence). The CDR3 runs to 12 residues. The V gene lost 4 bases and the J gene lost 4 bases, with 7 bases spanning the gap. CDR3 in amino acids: CASSWDFYGYTF. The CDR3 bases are TGTGCCAGCAGCTGGGACTTCTATGGCTACACCTTC.

DNA for the CDR3: TGTGCCAGCAGTTACTCGACAGGGGTGAACACTGAAGCTTTCTTT. This gives the protein CASSYSTGVNTEAFF. This chain connects TRBV6-5 to TRBJ1-1; 8 bases match TRBD1. CDR3 length: 15 amino acids. The ends lost 0 bases at V and 0 bases at J; junction bases unmatched: 0. Germline CDR1 MNHEY, CDR2 SVGAGI.

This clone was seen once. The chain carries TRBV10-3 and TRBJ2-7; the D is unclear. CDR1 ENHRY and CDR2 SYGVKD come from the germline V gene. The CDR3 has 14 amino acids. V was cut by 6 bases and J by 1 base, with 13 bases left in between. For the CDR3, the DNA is TGTGCCATCAGCCCACACAGCAATTCCTACGAGCAGTACTTC. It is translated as CAISPHSNSYEQYF.

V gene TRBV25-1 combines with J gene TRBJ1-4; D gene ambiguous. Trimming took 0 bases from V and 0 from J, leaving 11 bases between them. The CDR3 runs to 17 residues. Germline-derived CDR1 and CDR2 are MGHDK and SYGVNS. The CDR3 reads CASSEYFLGSTNEKLFF. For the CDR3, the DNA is TGTGCCAGCAGTGAATACTTTCTAGGATCAACTAATGAAAAACTGTTTTTT.

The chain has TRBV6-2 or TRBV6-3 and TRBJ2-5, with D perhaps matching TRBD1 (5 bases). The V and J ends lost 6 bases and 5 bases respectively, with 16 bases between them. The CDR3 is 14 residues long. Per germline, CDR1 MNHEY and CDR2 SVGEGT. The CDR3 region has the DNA TGTGCCAGCAGCATGACAGCTTTCTCGGAGACCCAGTACTTC. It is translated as CASSMTAFSETQYF.

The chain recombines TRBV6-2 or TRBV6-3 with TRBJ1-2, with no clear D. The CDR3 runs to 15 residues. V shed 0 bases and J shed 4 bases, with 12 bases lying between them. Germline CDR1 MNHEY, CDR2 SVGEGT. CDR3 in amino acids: CASSYSRGPGYGYTF. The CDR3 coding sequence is TGTGCCAGCAGTTACTCCCGCGGGCCCGGCTATGGCTACACCTTC.

The CDR3 here is CASSLAGTANEKLFF. In DNA, the CDR3 is TGTGCCAGCAGTCTAGCCGGGACAGCTAATGAAAAACTGTTTTTT. The chain joins TRBV6-5 to TRBJ1-4; TRBD1 aligns across 7 bases. V gave up 5 bases and J gave up 3 bases; unmatched junction bases: 6. This CDR3 has 15 residues. Germline CDR1 reads MNHEY; CDR2 reads SVGAGI.

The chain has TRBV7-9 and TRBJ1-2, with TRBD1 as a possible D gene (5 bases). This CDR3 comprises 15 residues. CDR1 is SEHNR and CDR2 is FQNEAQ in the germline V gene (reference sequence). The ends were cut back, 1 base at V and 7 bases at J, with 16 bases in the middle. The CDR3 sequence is CASSLGAGGDRGYTF. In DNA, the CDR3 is TGTGCCAGCAGCTTAGGGGCCGGGGGAGACCGTGGCTACACCTTC.

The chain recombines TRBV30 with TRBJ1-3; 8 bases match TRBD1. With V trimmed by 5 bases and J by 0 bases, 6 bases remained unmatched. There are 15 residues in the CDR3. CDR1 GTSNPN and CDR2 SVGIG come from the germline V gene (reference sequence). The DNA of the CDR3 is TGTGCCTGGGACAGGGGAGGCCTCTCTGGAAACACCATATATTTT. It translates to CAWDRGGLSGNTIYF.

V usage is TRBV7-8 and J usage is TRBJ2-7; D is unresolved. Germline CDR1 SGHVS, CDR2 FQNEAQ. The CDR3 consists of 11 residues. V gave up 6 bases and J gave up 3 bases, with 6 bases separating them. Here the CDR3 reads CASSQDYEQYF. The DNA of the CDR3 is TGTGCCAGCAGTCAGGACTACGAGCAGTACTTC.

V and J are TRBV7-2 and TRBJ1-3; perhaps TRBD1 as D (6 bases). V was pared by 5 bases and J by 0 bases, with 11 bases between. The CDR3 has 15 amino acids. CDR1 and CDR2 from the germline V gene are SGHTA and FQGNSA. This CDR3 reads CASSPRRGSGNTIYF. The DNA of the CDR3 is TGTGCCAGCAGCCCCCGCAGGGGCTCTGGAAACACCATATATTTT.

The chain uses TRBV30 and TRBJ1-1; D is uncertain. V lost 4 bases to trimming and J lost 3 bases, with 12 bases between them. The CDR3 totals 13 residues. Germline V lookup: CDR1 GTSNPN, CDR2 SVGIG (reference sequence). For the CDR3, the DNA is TGTGCCTGGAAGACTTTACCGTACACTGAAGCTTTCTTT. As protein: CAWKTLPYTEAFF.

The CDR3 nucleotides are TGTGCCAGCAGTCGGACTAGCGGTGAAGAGACCCAGTACTTC. It specifies CASSRTSGEETQYF. The chain carries TRBV2 and TRBJ2-5; 10 nucleotides agree with TRBD2. Germline V CDR1 and CDR2: SNHLY, FYNNEI. This CDR3 is built from 14 residues. Trimming at V came to 5 bases and at J to 3 bases, leaving 3 bases not matched to a gene.